The 27 T cell receptor beta chains below all came from one sample that was sequenced in a study of beta chain features in type 1 diabetes. Study-level points and caveats: For Type 1 diabetes patients, all four CD4+ subsets carried TCRB CDR3s that were moderately but significantly shorter.

These receptors' antigens are unknown. Since all of the isolated RNA was reverse transcribed, expressed TCRB transcripts were what got sequenced. Method: immunoSEQ multiplex PCR; TCRdb's copy keeps in-frame clones and lacks some. Of around 130,000 clones in the sample, around 10% were seen once. The sequenced sample was central memory CD4+ T cells from blood. Receptors were obtained from a man aged 30 to 39 with type 1 diabetes.

The sample holds a few counts of this clone. CDR3 coding DNA: TGTGCCAGTTGTTTACTCGGGGGGGGAATGAGAGATACGCAGTATTTT. Its translation is CASCLLGGGMRDTQYF. This chain uses TRBV7-2 with TRBJ2-3, with 8 bases fitting TRBD2. This CDR3 has 16 amino acids. Germline V gives CDR1 SGHTA, CDR2 FQGNSA. The V and J ends lost 9 bases and 5 bases, in that order; junction bases with no gene match: 16.

This clone was picked up a small number of times. The V gene is TRBV2, the J gene TRBJ2-1, with TRBD1 as a possible D gene (6 bases). Looked up from germline, CDR1 is SNHLY and CDR2 is FYNNEI. CDR3 length: 14 residues. The V end lost 4 bases, the J end lost 6 bases, and 13 bases lay between the germline ends. The CDR3 DNA reads as TGTGCCAGCAGTGTACAGGGACGGGTCAATGAGCAGTTCTTC. Its translation: CASSVQGRVNEQFF.

This chain links TRBV10-3 with TRBJ2-3, with no clear D. The CDR3 runs 14 residues. The V gene's germline CDR1 is ENHRY and CDR2 SYGVKD. V lost 5 bases and J 1 base, leaving 10 bases between the germline ends. CDR3 nucleotides: TGTGCCATCAGTTTAATGGCGGGCACAGATACGCAGTATTTT. It specifies CAISLMAGTDTQYF.

In this sample, this clone turned up a few times. The gene calls are TRBV18 and TRBJ2-7; 8 bases are a match to TRBD1. J was trimmed by 6 bases and V by 1 base; bases with no gene match: 5. CDR1 is KGHSH and CDR2 is LQKENI in the germline V gene. This CDR3 is built from 14 residues. The CDR3 protein is CASSPQTGVREQYF. CDR3 sequence (DNA): TGTGCCAGCTCACCACAGACAGGGGTACGCGAGCAGTACTTC.

The J gene is TRBJ2-1, the V gene TRBV18; 7 nucleotides line up with TRBD1. Germline CDR1 is KGHSH and CDR2 is LQKENI. This CDR3 region has 13 residues. The V gene end was trimmed by 7 bases and the J gene end by 2 bases; junction bases not matched to a gene: 2. Here the CDR3 reads CASFTGAYNEQFF. The CDR3 DNA is TGTGCCAGCTTCACAGGGGCCTACAATGAGCAGTTCTTC. Drawing the rest from reference TRBV18 and TRBJ2-1, the complete variable domain is NAGVMQNPRHLVRRRGQEARLRCSPMKGHSHVYWYRQLPEEGLKFMVYLQKENIIDESGMPKERFSAEFPKEGPSILRIQQVVRGDSAAYFCASFTGAYNEQFFGPGTRLTVL.

There are many counts of this clone. The chain combines TRBV19 with TRBJ1-5, with a tentative D call TRBD1 (5 bases). The V end lost 4 bases, the J end lost 7 bases, and 14 bases lay between the germline ends. The CDR3 has 14 residues. Germline V gene data show CDR1 as LNHDA and CDR2 as SQIVND (reference sequence). CDR3 DNA: TGTGCCAGTAGTAGCACGGCGGAGGGGCAGCCCCAGCATTTT. Protein product: CASSSTAEGQPQHF.

The chain joins TRBV4-1 to TRBJ2-5, with a tentative D call TRBD1 (5 bases). This CDR3 contains 15 residues. V lost 4 bases, J lost 2 bases, and 14 bases lay in between. Germline assignment: CDR1 MGHRA and CDR2 YSYEKL. For the CDR3, the DNA is TGCGCCAGCAGCCCGGGTCCGGACAAACAAGAGACCCAGTACTTC. Protein: CASSPGPDKQETQYF.

This clone was seen only a few times. The V and J genes are TRBV7-9 and TRBJ2-6; 8 bases are shared with TRBD1. CDR1 and CDR2 from the germline V gene are SEHNR and FQNEAQ (reference sequence). V shed 7 bases, J shed 0 bases, and the junction held 8 bases outside the gene matches. CDR3 length equals 17 residues. In nucleotides, the CDR3 is TGTGCCAGCAACCCGACAGGGGCCTTCTCTGGGGCCAACGTCCTGACTTTC. It encodes CASNPTGAFSGANVLTF.

This clone was seen only a few times. The chain carries TRBV9 and TRBJ1-3; 11 bases map to TRBD1. The CDR3 is 16 residues long. Germline loops: CDR1 SGDLS, CDR2 YYNGEE. V lost 4 bases, J lost 3 bases, and 6 bases stayed unmatched. The CDR3 bases are TGTGCCAGCAGCACCGGACAGGGGGCATTTGGAAACACCATATATTTT. Translated, it gives CASSTGQGAFGNTIYF.

The V call is TRBV7-9, the J call TRBJ1-5; possible D gene TRBD1, 6 bases. The CDR3 totals 16 residues. V dropped 7 bases and J dropped 6 bases, with 22 bases sitting between them. Germline V lookup: CDR1 SEHNR, CDR2 FQNEAQ (reference sequence). CDR3 sequence reads: CASTSTQGKFGQPQHF. As DNA, the CDR3 is TGTGCCAGCACCAGTACACAGGGAAAGTTCGGTCAGCCCCAGCATTTT. Full variable domain (remainder filled in from reference TRBV7-9 and TRBJ1-5): DTGVSQNPRHKITKRGQNVTFRCDPISEHNRLYWYRQTLGQGPEFLTYFQNEAQLEKSRLLSDRFSAERPKGSFSTLEIQRTEQGDSAMYLCASTSTQGKFGQPQHFGDGTRLSIL.

Written as DNA, the CDR3 is TGTGCCAGCAGGGATGCAGGGTTTGAGCAGTTCTTC. This gives the protein CASRDAGFEQFF. The chain has TRBV2 and TRBJ2-1, with D possibly matching TRBD1 (5 bases). V shed 6 bases and J shed 9 bases, with 12 bases lying between them. The CDR3 consists of 12 residues. In germline, CDR1 is SNHLY, CDR2 FYNNEI.

The CDR3 sequence: CASSPNNRDFQETQYF. The CDR3 DNA reads TGTGCCAGCAGCCCGAATAACCGGGACTTCCAAGAGACCCAGTACTTC. The rearrangement joins TRBV7-2 to TRBJ2-5, with D maybe TRBD2 (6 bases). V was shortened by 5 bases and J by 1 base, with 17 bases between the two germline ends. CDR3 size: 16 residues. The germline CDR1 and CDR2 sequences are SGHTA and FQGNSA.

This clone turned up a few times. This chain joins TRBV5-1 and TRBJ2-2; D is ambiguous. Trimming took off 3 bases at V and 4 bases at J, with 7 bases between the two ends. This CDR3 is 13 amino acids long. Germline V gene sequence: CDR1 SGHRS, CDR2 YFSETQ. CDR3 sequence: CASSWATTGELFF. The CDR3 nucleotides are TGCGCCAGCAGCTGGGCGACCACCGGGGAGCTGTTTTTT.

The chain employs TRBV7-9 and TRBJ1-1; 10 nucleotides line up with TRBD1. The germline CDR1 and CDR2 sequences are SEHNR and FQNEAQ (reference sequence). This CDR3 comprises 16 residues. V lost 6 bases, J lost 3 bases, and 10 bases stayed unmatched. This CDR3 is CASRPGQGPQYTEAFF. The CDR3, as DNA: TGTGCCAGCAGGCCGGGACAGGGGCCCCAATACACTGAAGCTTTCTTT.

This clone has just a few counts. V gene TRBV25-1 combines with J gene TRBJ1-2; D unclear. This CDR3 has 11 amino acids. V dropped 5 bases and J dropped 4 bases, with 5 bases sitting between them. The V gene's germline CDR1 is MGHDK and CDR2 SYGVNS. The CDR3 bases are TGTGCCAGCAGTTCCTCCTATGGCTACACCTTC. It specifies CASSSSYGYTF.

There are a few counts of this clone. The chain joins TRBV2 to TRBJ1-6; D is perhaps TRBD1 (6 bases). The CDR3 runs 13 residues. Germline CDR1 reads SNHLY; CDR2 reads FYNNEI. V lost 7 bases and J 9 bases, leaving 13 bases between the germline ends. This CDR3 is CASIGQLASPLHF. The CDR3 nucleotides read TGTGCCAGCATAGGACAGTTGGCTTCACCCCTCCACTTT.

In this sample, this clone turned up many times. The genes are TRBV21-1 and TRBJ2-6; the DNA was not compared with TRBD1, the D call given in the table. TRBV21-1 is assigned pseudogene status. The CDR3 contains 17 residues. DNA for the CDR3: TGTGCCAGCAGCAAAGGGGGACAGGGCTCTGGGGCCAACGTCCTGACTTTC. Translated: CASSKGGQGSGANVLTF.

This clone was picked up many times. The chain is built from TRBV2 and TRBJ2-3, with 13 bases matching TRBD2. The CDR3 loop spans 17 amino acids. The trim removed 2 bases at V and 2 bases at J, leaving 4 bases unmatched. Per the germline V gene, CDR1 is SNHLY and CDR2 is FYNNEI. The chain's CDR3 is CASSEQGLAGNTDTQYF. CDR3 bases: TGTGCCAGCAGTGAACAGGGACTAGCGGGGAACACAGATACGCAGTATTTT.

This clone was counted only a few times. This sequence joins TRBV7-2 and TRBJ2-1, with a tentative D call TRBD2 (6 bases). Germline CDR1 and CDR2: SGHTA and FQGNSA. The CDR3 covers 12 residues. V was cut by 5 bases and J by 10 bases, with 12 bases left in between. The CDR3 protein is CASSRETREQFF. Written as DNA, the CDR3 is TGTGCCAGCAGCCGGGAGACACGGGAGCAGTTCTTC.

V and J are TRBV16 and TRBJ2-7, with TRBD1 matching over 9 bases. V was clipped by 4 bases and J by 3 bases; unmatched bases: 7. Germline V gene lookup returns CDR1 KGHSY and CDR2 FQNENV. The CDR3 extends over 15 amino acids. The CDR3 DNA sequence: TGTGCCAGCAGCCCCCTGGGACAGGGAGGCTACGAGCAGTACTTC. Translation: CASSPLGQGGYEQYF.

The chain couples TRBV5-1 to TRBJ2-5, with 11 bases aligning to TRBD2. The CDR3 has 17 amino acids. The ends lost 0 bases at V and 5 bases at J; junction bases unmatched: 9. Germline V lookup: CDR1 SGHRS, CDR2 YFSETQ. CDR3 loop: CASSLAASGGFFETQYF. CDR3 nucleotide sequence: TGCGCCAGCAGCTTGGCGGCTAGCGGGGGGTTCTTCGAGACCCAGTACTTC.

The chain is built from TRBV6-5 and TRBJ2-5, with a weak D call TRBD1 (6 bases). V was shortened by 5 bases and J by 2 bases, with 12 bases between the two germline ends. The CDR3 extends over 14 amino acids. Per the germline V gene, CDR1 is MNHEY and CDR2 is SVGAGI. CDR3 nucleotide sequence: TGTGCCAGCAGTCGCGGACAGATTCAAGAGACCCAGTACTTC. It is translated as CASSRGQIQETQYF.

The CDR3 DNA sequence: TGCAGCGGTCTAGCGGGGGGGCGGGCCGGGGAGCTGTTTTTT. This translates into CSGLAGGRAGELFF. The chain is built from TRBV29-1 and TRBJ2-2; 12 bases fit TRBD2. V was clipped by 7 bases and J by 6 bases; unmatched bases: 6. The germline CDR1 and CDR2 sequences are SQVTM and ANQGSEA. The CDR3 consists of 14 residues.

This clone was seen a handful of times. The chain carries TRBV28 and TRBJ1-5; weak D call: TRBD1 (5 bases). The V gene lost 4 bases and the J gene lost 2 bases, with 9 bases spanning the gap. CDR1 and CDR2 from the germline V gene are MDHEN and SYDVKM. The CDR3 has 14 amino acids. Written as DNA, the CDR3 is TGTGCCAGCAGTTGGGGCAGCCGCAATCAGCCCCAGCATTTT. Its protein product is CASSWGSRNQPQHF.

The chain has TRBV7-2 and TRBJ2-7; 13 positions agree with TRBD2. V trimming: 5 bases; J trimming: 2 bases; junction bases outside the gene matches: 3. Looked up from germline, CDR1 is SGHTA and CDR2 is FQGNSA. CDR3 length equals 15 residues. CDR3 DNA: TGTGCCAGCAGCGTGACTAGCGGGGGGCCCTACGAGCAGTACTTC. Its protein is CASSVTSGGPYEQYF.

This clone has just a few counts. Given a much more abundant clone one base away, this may be a read error. The J gene is TRBJ2-2, the V gene TRBV6-4, with D maybe TRBD2 (5 bases). Between the trimmed V and J ends, which lost 3 bases and 1 base, there was a span of 6 bases. Germline V gene lookup returns CDR1 MRHNA and CDR2 SNTAGT. This CDR3 region has 14 residues. CDR3 amino acids: CASSEDWNTGELFF. CDR3 nucleotide sequence: TGTGCCAGCAGTGAGGACTGGAACACCGGGGAGCTGTTTTTT.

The chain joins TRBV11-1 to TRBJ2-1; D gene uncertain. V was pared by 4 bases and J by 4 bases, with 11 bases between. The length of the CDR3 is 14 residues. Germline V gene data show CDR1 as SGHAT and CDR2 as FQDESV (reference sequence). Here the CDR3 reads CASSSRVRYNEQFF. In nucleotides, the CDR3 is TGTGCCAGCAGCTCCCGGGTGCGGTACAATGAGCAGTTCTTC.